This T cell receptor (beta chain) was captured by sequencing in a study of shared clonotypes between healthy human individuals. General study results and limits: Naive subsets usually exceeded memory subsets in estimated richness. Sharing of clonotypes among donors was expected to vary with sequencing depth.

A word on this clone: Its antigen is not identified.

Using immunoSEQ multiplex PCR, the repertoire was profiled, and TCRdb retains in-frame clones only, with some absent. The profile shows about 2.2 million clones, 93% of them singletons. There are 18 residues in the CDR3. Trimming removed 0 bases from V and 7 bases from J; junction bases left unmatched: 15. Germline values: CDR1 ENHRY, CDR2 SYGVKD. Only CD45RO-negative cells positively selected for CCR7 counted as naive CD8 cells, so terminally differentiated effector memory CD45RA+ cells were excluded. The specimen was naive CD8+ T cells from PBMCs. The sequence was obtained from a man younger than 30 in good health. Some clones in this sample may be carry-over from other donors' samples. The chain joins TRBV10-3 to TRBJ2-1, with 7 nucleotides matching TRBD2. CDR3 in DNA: TGTGCCATCAGTGAGTCTTTCTCGGGGAGGGAGGGCCAGAATGAGCAGTTCTTC. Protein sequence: CAISESFSGREGQNEQFF.